What follows is one T cell receptor beta chain and its context. Its specificity is unknown. Genomic DNA acted as the template from which TCR beta VDJ combination and CDR3 sequence profiling were carried out. TCRdb re-derived calls from the reads in MiXCR, one entry per CDR3 protein. The sample shows about 200,000 distinct CDR3 sequences, about 62% of them seen only once. The data derive from a study of CD8+CD57+ T cells in acquired aplastic anemia. Whole-study results and caveats: Patients showed no significant difference from controls in CD8+ Simpson's diversity. Roughly 27 sequences, all CD8+ CDR3, were shared between patients and controls.

The sequenced patients had an expansion of CD8+CD57+ cells seen by flow cytometry. Severe acquired aplastic anemia was the diagnosis recorded for all patients. Material: sorted CD4+, CD8+, or CD8+CD57+ T cells (not recorded which) from PBMCs. The clonotype originates from a human donor with aplastic anemia.

The CDR3 protein is CASSRETGAYEQYF. CDR3 nucleotide sequence: TGTGCCAGCAGTAGAGAGACGGGAGCCTACGAGCAGTACTTC. V usage is TRBV25-1 and J usage is TRBJ2-7; D is possibly TRBD2 (6 bases). Germline V CDR1 and CDR2: MGHDK, SYGVNS. The V and J ends lost 5 bases and 2 bases respectively, with 13 bases between them. CDR3 size: 14 residues.